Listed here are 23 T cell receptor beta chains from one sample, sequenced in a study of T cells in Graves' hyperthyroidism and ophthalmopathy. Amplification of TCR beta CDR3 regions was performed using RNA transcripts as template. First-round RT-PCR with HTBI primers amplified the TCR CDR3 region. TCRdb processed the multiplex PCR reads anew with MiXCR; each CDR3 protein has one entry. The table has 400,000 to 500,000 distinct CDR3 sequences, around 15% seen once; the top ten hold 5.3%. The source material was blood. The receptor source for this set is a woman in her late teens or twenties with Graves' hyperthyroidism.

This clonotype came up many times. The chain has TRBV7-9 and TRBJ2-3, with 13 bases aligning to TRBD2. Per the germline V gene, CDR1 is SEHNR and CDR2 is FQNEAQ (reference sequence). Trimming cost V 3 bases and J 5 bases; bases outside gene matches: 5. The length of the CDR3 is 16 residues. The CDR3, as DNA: TGTGCCAGCAGCTTCGGACTAGCGGGAGCCGGAGATACGCAGTATTTT. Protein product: CASSFGLAGAGDTQYF.

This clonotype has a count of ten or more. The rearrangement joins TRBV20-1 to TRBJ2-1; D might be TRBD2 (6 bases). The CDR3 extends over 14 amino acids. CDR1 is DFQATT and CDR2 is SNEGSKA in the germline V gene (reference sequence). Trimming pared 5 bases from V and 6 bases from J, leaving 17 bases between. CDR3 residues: CSAGDSRRANEQFF. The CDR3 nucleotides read TGCAGTGCTGGGGACTCCCGAAGGGCCAATGAGCAGTTCTTC.

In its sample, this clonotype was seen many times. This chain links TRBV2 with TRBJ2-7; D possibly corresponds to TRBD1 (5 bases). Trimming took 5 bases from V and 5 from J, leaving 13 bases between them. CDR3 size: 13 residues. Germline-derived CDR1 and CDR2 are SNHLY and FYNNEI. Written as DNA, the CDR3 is TGTGCCAGCAGTCTTCGACAGTACAACGAGCAGTACTTC. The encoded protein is CASSLRQYNEQYF.

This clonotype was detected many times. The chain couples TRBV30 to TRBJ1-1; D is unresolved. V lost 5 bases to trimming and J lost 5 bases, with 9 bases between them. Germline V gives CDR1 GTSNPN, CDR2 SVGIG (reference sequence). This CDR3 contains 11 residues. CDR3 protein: CAWGSVTEAFF. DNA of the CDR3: TGTGCCTGGGGGAGTGTGACTGAAGCTTTCTTT.

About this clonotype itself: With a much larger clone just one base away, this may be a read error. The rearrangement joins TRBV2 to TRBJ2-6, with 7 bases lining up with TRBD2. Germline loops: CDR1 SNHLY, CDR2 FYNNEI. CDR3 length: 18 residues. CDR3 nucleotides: TGTGCCAGCAGTGAATTGGGGGGGAGTGGCTCTGGGGCCAACGTCCTGGCTTTC. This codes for CASSELGGSGSGANVLAF.

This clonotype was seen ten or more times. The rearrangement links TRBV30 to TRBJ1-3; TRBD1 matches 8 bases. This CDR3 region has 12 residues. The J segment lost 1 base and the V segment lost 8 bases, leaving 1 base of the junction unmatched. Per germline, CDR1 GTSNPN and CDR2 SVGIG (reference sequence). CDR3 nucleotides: TGTGCCGGACAGGGATCTGGAAACACCATATATTTT. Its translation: CAGQGSGNTIYF.

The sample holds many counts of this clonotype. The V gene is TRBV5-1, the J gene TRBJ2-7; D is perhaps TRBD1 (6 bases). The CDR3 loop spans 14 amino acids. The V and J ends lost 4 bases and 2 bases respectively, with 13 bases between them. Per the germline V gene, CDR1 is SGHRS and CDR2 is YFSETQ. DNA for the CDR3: TGCGCCAGCAGCCACCGGGACATGGCCTACGAGCAGTACTTC. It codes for CASSHRDMAYEQYF.

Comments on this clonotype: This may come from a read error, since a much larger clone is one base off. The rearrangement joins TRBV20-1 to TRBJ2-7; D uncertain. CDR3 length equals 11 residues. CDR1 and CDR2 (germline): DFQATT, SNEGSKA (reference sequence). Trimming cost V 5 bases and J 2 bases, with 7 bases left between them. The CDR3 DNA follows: TGCAGTGCTTGGCCGACCTACGAGCAGTACTTC. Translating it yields CSAWPTYEQYF.

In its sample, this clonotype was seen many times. The CDR3 reads CASRGGRSQETQYF. CDR3 DNA: TGCGCCAGCAGGGGGGGACGGAGTCAAGAGACCCAGTACTTC. The chain recombines TRBV10-1 with TRBJ2-5, with D perhaps TRBD2 (6 bases). This CDR3 spans 14 amino acids. Germline V CDR1 and CDR2: WNHNN, SYGVQD (reference sequence). Trimming removed 6 bases at V and 2 bases at J, with 13 bases between.

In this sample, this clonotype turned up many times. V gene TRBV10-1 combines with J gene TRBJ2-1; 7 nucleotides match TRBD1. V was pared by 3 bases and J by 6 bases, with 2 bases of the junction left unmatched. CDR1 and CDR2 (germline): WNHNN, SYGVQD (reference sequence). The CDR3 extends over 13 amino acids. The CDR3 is CASSDGTVNEQFF. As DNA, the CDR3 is TGCGCCAGCAGTGATGGGACAGTCAATGAGCAGTTCTTC.

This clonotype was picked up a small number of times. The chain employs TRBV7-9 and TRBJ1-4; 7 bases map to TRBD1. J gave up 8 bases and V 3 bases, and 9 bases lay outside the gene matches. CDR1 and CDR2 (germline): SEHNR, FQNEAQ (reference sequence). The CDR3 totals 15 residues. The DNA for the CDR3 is TGTGCCAGCAGCTTTACGACAGGGTTAGGAGAAAAACTGTTTTTT. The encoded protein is CASSFTTGLGEKLFF. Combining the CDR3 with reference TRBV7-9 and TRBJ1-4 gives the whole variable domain DTGVSQNPRHKITKRGQNVTFRCDPISEHNRLYWYRQTLGQGPEFLTYFQNEAQLEKSRLLSDRFSAERPKGSFSTLEIQRTEQGDSAMYLCASSFTTGLGEKLFFGSGTQLSVL.

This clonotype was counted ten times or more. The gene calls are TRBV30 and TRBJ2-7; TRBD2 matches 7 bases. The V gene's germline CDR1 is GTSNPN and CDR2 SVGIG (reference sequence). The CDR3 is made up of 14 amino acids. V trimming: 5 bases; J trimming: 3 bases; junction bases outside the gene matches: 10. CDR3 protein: CAWAPLGRGYEQYF. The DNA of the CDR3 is TGTGCCTGGGCCCCTCTAGGGAGGGGCTACGAGCAGTACTTC.

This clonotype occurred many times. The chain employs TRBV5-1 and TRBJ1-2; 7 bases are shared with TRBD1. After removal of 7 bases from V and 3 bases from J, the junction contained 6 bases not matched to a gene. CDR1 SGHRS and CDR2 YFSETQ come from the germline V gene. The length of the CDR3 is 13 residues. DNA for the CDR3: TGCGCCAGCGGTGGACAGGAAGACTATGGCTACACCTTC. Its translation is CASGGQEDYGYTF.

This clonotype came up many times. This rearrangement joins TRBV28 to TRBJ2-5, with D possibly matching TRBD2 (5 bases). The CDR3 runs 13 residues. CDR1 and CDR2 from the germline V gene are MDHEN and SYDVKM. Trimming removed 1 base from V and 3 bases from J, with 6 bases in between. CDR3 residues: CASSLSGKETQYF. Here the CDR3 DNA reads TGTGCCAGCAGTTTATCCGGGAAAGAGACCCAGTACTTC. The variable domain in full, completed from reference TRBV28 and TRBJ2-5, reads DVKVTQSSRYLVKRTGEKVFLECVQDMDHENMFWYRQDPGLGLRLIYFSYDVKMKEKGDIPEGYSVSREKKERFSLILESASTNQTSMYLCASSLSGKETQYFGPGTRLLVL.

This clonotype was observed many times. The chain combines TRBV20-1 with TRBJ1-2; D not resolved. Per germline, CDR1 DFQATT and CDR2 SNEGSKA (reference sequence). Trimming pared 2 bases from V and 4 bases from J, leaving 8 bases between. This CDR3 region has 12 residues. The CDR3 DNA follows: TGCAGTGCTAGAAGTCCGAGCTATGGCTACACCTTC. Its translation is CSARSPSYGYTF.

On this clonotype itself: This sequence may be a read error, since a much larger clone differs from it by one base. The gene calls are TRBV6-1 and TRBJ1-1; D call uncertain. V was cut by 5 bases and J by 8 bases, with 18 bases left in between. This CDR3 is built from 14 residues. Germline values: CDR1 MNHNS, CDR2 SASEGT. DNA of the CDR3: TGTGCCAGCAGTTCACCGCAACACCCATTGGAAGCTTTCTTT. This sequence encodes CASSSPQHPLEAFF.

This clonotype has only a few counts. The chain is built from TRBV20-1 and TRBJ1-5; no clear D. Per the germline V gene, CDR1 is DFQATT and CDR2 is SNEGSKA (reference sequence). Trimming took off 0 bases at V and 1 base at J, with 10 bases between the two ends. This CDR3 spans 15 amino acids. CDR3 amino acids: CSARDQDPSNQPQHF. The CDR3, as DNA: TGCAGTGCTAGAGATCAGGACCCGAGCAATCAGCCCCAGCATTTT.

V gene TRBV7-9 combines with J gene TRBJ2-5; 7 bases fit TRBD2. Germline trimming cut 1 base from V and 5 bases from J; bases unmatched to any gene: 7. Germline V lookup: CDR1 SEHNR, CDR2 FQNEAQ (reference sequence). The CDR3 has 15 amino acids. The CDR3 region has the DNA TGTGCCAGCAGCTTAGTACTGGGGGGAGGGGAGACCCAGTACTTC. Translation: CASSLVLGGGETQYF.

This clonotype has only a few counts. The DNA for the CDR3 is TGCGCCAGCAGGGAGGACAGCCTGGGCAAAGACGAGCAGTACTTC. Residues: CASREDSLGKDEQYF. V and J are TRBV10-2 and TRBJ2-7; tentative D call: TRBD1 (6 bases). Germline CDR1 reads WSHSY; CDR2 reads SAAADI. V was cut by 6 bases and J by 5 bases, with 20 bases left in between. This CDR3 is 15 amino acids long.

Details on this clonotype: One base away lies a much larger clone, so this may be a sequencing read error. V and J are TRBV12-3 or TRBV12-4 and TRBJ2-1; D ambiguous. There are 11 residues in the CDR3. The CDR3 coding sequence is TGTGCCAGCAGCCGTCTTAATGGGCAGTTCTTC. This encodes CASSRLNGQFF.

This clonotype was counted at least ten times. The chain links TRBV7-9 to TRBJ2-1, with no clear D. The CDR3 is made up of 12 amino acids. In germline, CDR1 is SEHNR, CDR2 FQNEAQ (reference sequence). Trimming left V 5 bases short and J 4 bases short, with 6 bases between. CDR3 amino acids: CASSTEYNEQFF. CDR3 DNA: TGTGCCAGCAGCACAGAATACAATGAGCAGTTCTTC.

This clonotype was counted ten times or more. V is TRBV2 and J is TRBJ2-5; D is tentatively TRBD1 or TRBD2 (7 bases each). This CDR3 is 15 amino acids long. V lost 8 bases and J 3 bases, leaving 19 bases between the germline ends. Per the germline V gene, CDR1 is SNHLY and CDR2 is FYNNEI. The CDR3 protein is CASGETGRGKETQYF. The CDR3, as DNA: TGTGCCAGCGGGGAGACAGGGAGGGGTAAAGAGACCCAGTACTTC.

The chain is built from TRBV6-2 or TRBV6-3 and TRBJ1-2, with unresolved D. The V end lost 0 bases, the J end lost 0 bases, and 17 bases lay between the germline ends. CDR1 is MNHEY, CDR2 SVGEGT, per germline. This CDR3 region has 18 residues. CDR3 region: CASSYSNPIAYSNYGYTF. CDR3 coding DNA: TGTGCCAGCAGTTACTCGAATCCTATCGCATACTCTAACTATGGCTACACCTTC.